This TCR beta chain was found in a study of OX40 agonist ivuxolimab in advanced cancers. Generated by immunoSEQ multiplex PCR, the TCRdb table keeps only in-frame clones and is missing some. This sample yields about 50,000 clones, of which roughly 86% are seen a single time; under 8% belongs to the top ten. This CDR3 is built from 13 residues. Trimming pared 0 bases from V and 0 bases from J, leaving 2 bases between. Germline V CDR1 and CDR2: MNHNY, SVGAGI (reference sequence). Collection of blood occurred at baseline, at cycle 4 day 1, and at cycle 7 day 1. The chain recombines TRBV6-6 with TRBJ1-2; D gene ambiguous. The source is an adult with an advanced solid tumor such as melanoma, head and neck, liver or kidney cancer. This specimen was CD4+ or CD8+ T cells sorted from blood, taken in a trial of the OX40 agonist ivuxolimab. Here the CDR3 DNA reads TGTGCCAGCAGTTACTCAGCTAACTATGGCTACACCTTC. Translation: CASSYSANYGYTF.